One and the same sample provided the 14 T cell receptor beta chains below, sequenced in a study of blood T cell repertoires in COVID-19. Sequencing used immunoSEQ multiplex PCR; TCRdb keeps in-frame clones, though not all of them. The sample records some 160,000 clones, 70% to 80% being singletons. What was sequenced was PBMCs or T cells enriched from blood (not recorded which). The receptors come from a woman aged 70-85 years in a cohort exposed to, infected with or recovered from COVID-19 (not recorded which).

V gene TRBV15 combines with J gene TRBJ2-1, with 11 bases identical to TRBD2. The trim removed 0 bases at V and 0 bases at J, leaving 4 bases unmatched. Germline values: CDR1 LNHNV, CDR2 YYDKDF (reference sequence). The CDR3 sequence is 18 residues long. The CDR3 region is CATSRDRGLADSYNEQFF. The CDR3 nucleotides read TGTGCCACCAGCAGAGACCGGGGACTAGCGGACTCCTACAATGAGCAGTTCTTC. Full variable domain (outside the CDR3, taken from reference TRBV15 and TRBJ2-1): DAMVIQNPRYQVTQFGKPVTLSCSQTLNHNVMYWYQQKSSQAPKLLFHYYDKDFNNEADTPDNFQSRRPNTSFCFLDIRSPGLGDTAMYLCATSRDRGLADSYNEQFFGPGTRLTVL.

This chain uses TRBV10-3 with TRBJ2-7, with a weak D call TRBD1 (5 bases). The CDR3 spans 13 residues. V was cut by 6 bases and J by 0 bases, with 9 bases left in between. CDR1 is ENHRY, CDR2 SYGVKD, per germline. This chain's CDR3 is CAISFGHSYEQYF. The CDR3 region has the DNA TGTGCCATCAGCTTTGGACACTCCTACGAGCAGTACTTC.

The V gene is TRBV18, the J gene TRBJ2-2, with 8 bases identical to TRBD1. The CDR3 has 15 residues. Looked up from germline, CDR1 is KGHSH and CDR2 is LQKENI. V was clipped by 6 bases and J by 0 bases; unmatched bases: 3. The CDR3 bases are TGTGCCAGCTCTCCGGGACAGGCGAACACCGGGGAGCTGTTTTTT. Its protein is CASSPGQANTGELFF.

The chain couples TRBV5-1 to TRBJ2-3; TRBD2 is a possible D gene (5 bases). CDR1 SGHRS and CDR2 YFSETQ come from the germline V gene. The CDR3 sequence is 14 residues long. Trimming left V 0 bases short and J 6 bases short, with 11 bases between. CDR3 DNA: TGCGCCAGCAGCTTGGGAGGGTGGACGGATACGCAGTATTTT. Its translation is CASSLGGWTDTQYF.

The chain joins TRBV19 to TRBJ1-2; D may be TRBD1 (6 bases). The CDR3 is made up of 13 amino acids. The V gene lost 1 base and the J gene lost 3 bases, with 6 bases spanning the gap. CDR1 LNHDA and CDR2 SQIVND come from the germline V gene (reference sequence). The CDR3 here is CASSIGQDYGYTF. CDR3 DNA sequence: TGTGCCAGTAGTATAGGACAGGACTATGGCTACACCTTC.

The sample holds one count of this clone. This sequence joins TRBV5-4 and TRBJ2-1; possibly TRBD2 for D (6 bases). CDR1 is SGHNT and CDR2 is YYREEE in the germline V gene (reference sequence). The CDR3 covers 15 residues. The germline V and J ends were trimmed by 0 bases and 4 bases, with 11 bases remaining between them. In nucleotides, the CDR3 is TGTGCCAGCAGCTTGGGCGGGGACCCGTACAATGAGCAGTTCTTC. Its translation: CASSLGGDPYNEQFF.

The V and J genes are TRBV24-1 and TRBJ2-3; D is perhaps TRBD1 (6 bases). The CDR3 sequence is 12 residues long. The V gene lost 5 bases and the J gene lost 8 bases, with 10 bases spanning the gap. Germline CDR1 and CDR2: KGHDR and SFDVKD. The CDR3 region is CATSAQGITQYF. The CDR3 region has the DNA TGTGCCACCAGTGCGCAGGGGATTACGCAGTATTTT.

The V call is TRBV6-5, the J call TRBJ2-5; tentatively, D is TRBD1 (5 bases). From germline, CDR1 is MNHEY and CDR2 SVGAGI. Between the trimmed V and J ends, which lost 6 bases and 5 bases, there was a span of 16 bases. There are 14 residues in the CDR3. CDR3 sequence (DNA): TGTGCCAGCAGCCGACAGACGTTATCCGAGACCCAGTACTTC. It specifies CASSRQTLSETQYF.

This sequence joins TRBV28 and TRBJ2-1, with 7 bases identical to TRBD1. The CDR3 loop spans 15 amino acids. The V segment lost 3 bases and the J segment 9 bases; nucleotides outside the gene matches: 11. Germline assignment: CDR1 MDHEN and CDR2 SYDVKM. Written as DNA, the CDR3 is TGTGCCAGCAGTTTGGTCCCAGAGGGGGCCATTGAGCAGTTCTTC. It specifies CASSLVPEGAIEQFF.

The chain is built from TRBV3-1 (or the pseudogene TRBV3-2) and TRBJ1-2; D remains unclear. Per germline, CDR1 LGHDT and CDR2 YNNKEL (reference sequence). V was shortened by 1 base and J by 3 bases, with 18 bases between the two germline ends. The CDR3 spans 17 residues. The CDR3 spells CASSQVGWLGRHYGYTF. CDR3 sequence (DNA): TGTGCCAGCAGCCAAGTAGGTTGGTTGGGCAGACACTATGGCTACACCTTC.

The chain combines TRBV24-1 with TRBJ2-1; D unresolved. Germline-derived CDR1 and CDR2 are KGHDR and SFDVKD. With 4 bases removed from V and 12 bases from J, the gap between germline ends came to 12 bases. The CDR3 sequence is 12 residues long. CDR3 protein: CATSEPERMQFF. The CDR3 nucleotides are TGTGCCACCAGTGAACCCGAGAGGATGCAGTTCTTC.

The CDR3 DNA reads TGTGCCAGCAGTCCAGACAGTCAAACCGAAAAACTGTTTTTT. Amino acid sequence: CASSPDSQTEKLFF. This chain connects TRBV2 to TRBJ1-4; TRBD1 is a possible D gene (5 bases). CDR1 is SNHLY, CDR2 FYNNEI, per germline. V was trimmed by 5 bases and J by 8 bases, leaving 15 bases between them. This CDR3 is 14 amino acids long. The full variable domain, its missing parts supplied by reference TRBV2 and TRBJ1-4, is EPEVTQTPSHQVTQMGQEVILRCVPISNHLYFYWYRQILGQKVEFLVSFYNNEISEKSEIFDDQFSVERPDGSNFTLKIRSTKLEDSAMYFCASSPDSQTEKLFFGSGTQLSVL.

This chain links TRBV10-3 with TRBJ1-2, with 9 nucleotides matching TRBD1. With 4 bases clipped from V and 7 bases from J, the junction kept 10 bases outside the gene matches. Per the germline V gene, CDR1 is ENHRY and CDR2 is SYGVKD. The CDR3 runs to 15 residues. DNA of the CDR3: TGTGCCATCAGTGGGGGACAGGGTGGATTGCGTGGCTACACCTTC. It encodes CAISGGQGGLRGYTF.

In this sample, this clone turned up once. This chain uses TRBV28 with TRBJ2-7, with 9 nucleotides matching TRBD2. This CDR3 contains 17 residues. Trimming at V came to 6 bases and at J to 6 bases, leaving 18 bases not matched to a gene. Looked up from germline, CDR1 is MDHEN and CDR2 is SYDVKM. The CDR3 protein is CASSPGGSGSRWPEQYF. CDR3 DNA: TGTGCCAGCAGCCCCGGCGGTAGCGGGAGTCGGTGGCCCGAGCAGTACTTC.